This T cell receptor beta chain was identified during a study of T cell repertoires in cytomegalovirus infection. TCRdb passed the reads through MiXCR, listing each CDR3 protein once. The profile covers a few hundred thousand distinct CDR3 sequences, with 17% appearing a single time and 12% taken by the ten largest. The germline CDR1 and CDR2 sequences are MNHNS and SASEGT. V gave up 4 bases and J gave up 7 bases, with 11 bases separating them. The CDR3 length is 13 residues. At least ten counts were recorded for this clonotype. The sample taken for sequencing was PBMCs. The origin of this receptor is a human donor in good health (CMV status not recorded). Some clones in this sample may be carry-over from other donors' samples. The chain carries TRBV6-1 and TRBJ1-5, with D unresolved. CDR3 sequence (DNA): TGTGCCAGCAGTGGACTACCTGGACAGCCCCAGCATTTT. This sequence encodes CASSGLPGQPQHF.